The following is a T cell receptor (beta chain) sequence with its context. The antigen is unknown. Repertoires were generated with immunoSEQ multiplex PCR, while TCRdb's copy carries only in-frame clones and drops some. The table lists tens of thousands of clones, approximately 91% of them singletons. The data belong to a study of PD-1 blockade in classical Hodgkin lymphoma. Indicated time point: newly diagnosed, previously untreated cHL patient sample. Germline CDR1 and CDR2: LGHNT and FRNRAP. The CDR3 contains 20 residues. The V segment lost 0 bases and the J segment 2 bases; nucleotides outside the gene matches: 12. Points from the study as a whole: Sources of repertoire differences remain undefined, possibly disease activity or prior therapy.

The sequence came from a human donor with classical Hodgkin lymphoma. The gene calls are TRBV12-5 and TRBJ1-5; 11 bases match TRBD1. The sample taken for sequencing was peripheral blood mononuclear cells (PBMCs). The CDR3 sequence is CASGLVLGTGGDEGNQPQHF. The CDR3 DNA reads as TGTGCTAGTGGTTTGGTACTTGGGACAGGGGGAGATGAGGGCAATCAGCCCCAGCATTTT.